This T cell receptor (beta chain) derives from a study of cytomegalovirus exposure and HLA in healthy donors. Study conclusions and caveats: Donors belonging to an Asian-associated ancestry cluster reportedly showed fewer N-insertions in productive TCRs than the 666-donor mean, according to what a later analysis found.

A word on this clone: Its target is unknown.

In the PCR, 60 Vbeta and 13 Jbeta primers were used. TCRdb keeps only in-frame clones here, not all; method: immunoSEQ multiplex PCR. The sample lists 250,000 or so clones; approximately 81% were seen once. The CDR3 extends over 14 amino acids. J was trimmed by 10 bases and V by 5 bases; bases with no gene match: 10. Germline V CDR1 and CDR2: SGHNT, YENEEA. The TCR comes from a human donor in good health. The chain is built from TRBV11-3 and TRBJ2-1; 8 bases fit TRBD2. Sequencing used PBMCs. As DNA, the CDR3 is TGTGCCAGCAGCCCGGGGGGGGGACCGTCGGAGCAGTTCTTC. The encoded protein is CASSPGGGPSEQFF.